Presented here are 22 T cell receptor beta chains from one specimen sequenced in a study of T cell responses to AZD1222 COVID-19 vaccine. TCRdb keeps only in-frame clones here, not all; method: immunoSEQ multiplex PCR. Of about 85,000 clones in the sample, approximately 87% were seen once. The sequencing here drew on peripheral blood, taken on day 0 of AZD1222 vaccination. These receptors came from an adult in good health.

The chain has TRBV6-1 and TRBJ1-4; D possibly corresponds to TRBD1 (6 bases). CDR1 and CDR2 from the germline V gene are MNHNS and SASEGT. Trimming pared 4 bases from V and 6 bases from J, leaving 21 bases between. This CDR3 contains 17 residues. In DNA form, the CDR3 reads TGTGCCAGCAGTGCAAGACAACAGGGAATAGGAGATGAAAAACTGTTTTTT. This gives the protein CASSARQQGIGDEKLFF.

J is TRBJ2-2 and V is TRBV24-1; D remains ambiguous. V was shortened by 7 bases and J by 6 bases, with 11 bases between the two germline ends. The CDR3 contains 13 residues. Germline V CDR1 and CDR2: KGHDR, SFDVKD. The CDR3 loop reads CATRSLKAGELFF. The CDR3 DNA follows: TGTGCCACCAGGTCATTGAAAGCCGGGGAGCTGTTTTTT.

V and J are TRBV6-5 and TRBJ1-4; tentative D call: TRBD1 (6 bases). Germline CDR1 reads MNHEY; CDR2 reads SVGAGI. The CDR3 runs to 15 residues. V was shortened by 1 base and J by 5 bases, with 11 bases between the two germline ends. In DNA form, the CDR3 reads TGTGCCAGCAGTTACTTAGGACAGTGGAATGAAAAACTGTTTTTT. This sequence encodes CASSYLGQWNEKLFF.

This chain joins TRBV11-2 and TRBJ1-2; 7 bases map to TRBD1. The CDR3 totals 13 residues. The germline V gene has CDR1 SGHAT and CDR2 FQNNGV. V was pared by 5 bases and J by 7 bases, with 7 bases of the junction left unmatched. This CDR3 is CASSEDRSSGYTF. CDR3 nucleotides: TGTGCCAGCAGCGAGGACAGGAGCTCTGGCTACACCTTC. The complete variable domain, with remaining parts taken from reference TRBV11-2 and TRBJ1-2, reads EAGVAQSPRYKIIEKRQSVAFWCNPISGHATLYWYQQILGQGPKLLIQFQNNGVVDDSQLPKDRFSAERLKGVDSTLKIQPAKLEDSAVYLCASSEDRSSGYTFGSGTRLTVV.

The chain joins TRBV5-1 to TRBJ1-1; no clear D gene. The CDR3 is 14 residues long. Germline V gives CDR1 SGHRS, CDR2 YFSETQ. The V end was cut by 2 bases, the J end by 2 bases, with 10 bases between. The CDR3 reads CASSFGPLNTEAFF. DNA of the CDR3: TGCGCCAGCAGCTTCGGGCCTTTAAACACTGAAGCTTTCTTT. The variable domain in full, completed from reference TRBV5-1 and TRBJ1-1, reads KAGVTQTPRYLIKTRGQQVTLSCSPISGHRSVSWYQQTPGQGLQFLFEYFSETQRNKGNFPGRFSGRQFSNSRSEMNVSTLELGDSALYLCASSFGPLNTEAFFGQGTRLTVV.

The J gene is TRBJ2-7, the V gene TRBV3-1 (or the pseudogene TRBV3-2); possible D gene TRBD1, 6 bases. Germline V gives CDR1 LGHDT, CDR2 YNNKEL (reference sequence). V was pared by 4 bases and J by 6 bases, with 13 bases between. The CDR3 runs 13 residues. CDR3 nucleotide sequence: TGTGCCAGCAGCCTGACAGGATTGGGCGAGCAGTACTTC. Translating it yields CASSLTGLGEQYF.

The chain links TRBV12-3 or TRBV12-4 to TRBJ2-2; a possible D gene is TRBD1 (5 bases). The V gene lost 6 bases and the J gene lost 5 bases, with 10 bases spanning the gap. This CDR3 is 13 amino acids long. The CDR3 loop is CASREQGTGELFF. DNA for the CDR3: TGTGCCAGCAGGGAGCAGGGAACCGGGGAGCTGTTTTTT.

The chain links TRBV27 to TRBJ1-1; TRBD1 agrees at 8 bases. The CDR3 runs to 14 residues. Germline assignment: CDR1 MNHEY and CDR2 SMNVEV (reference sequence). J gave up 4 bases and V 4 bases, and 5 bases lay outside the gene matches. This chain's CDR3 is CASSSETGATEAFF. DNA of the CDR3: TGTGCCAGCAGTTCCGAGACAGGGGCCACTGAAGCTTTCTTT.

The gene calls are TRBV5-1 and TRBJ2-3; 12 nucleotides line up with TRBD2. V shed 4 bases and J 4 bases; nucleotides not matched to a gene: 10. CDR3 length: 17 amino acids. Germline CDR1 reads SGHRS; CDR2 reads YFSETQ. For the CDR3, the DNA is TGCGCCAGCAGCCTCCTGACTAGCGGGAGTGTAGCAGATACGCAGTATTTT. It is translated as CASSLLTSGSVADTQYF.

The chain recombines TRBV5-1 with TRBJ2-7; 7 positions match TRBD1. This CDR3 has 16 residues. Germline CDR1 reads SGHRS; CDR2 reads YFSETQ. J was trimmed by 2 bases and V by 2 bases; bases with no gene match: 10. CDR3 coding DNA: TGCGCCAGCAGCTTCGCCCCTGTGGGACAGACCTACGAGCAGTACTTC. It yields the protein CASSFAPVGQTYEQYF.

This clone was observed a few times. The J gene is TRBJ1-1, the V gene TRBV19; D is possibly TRBD1 (6 bases). Trimming cost V 8 bases and J 1 base, with 14 bases left between them. The CDR3 runs to 14 residues. The germline CDR1 and CDR2 sequences are LNHDA and SQIVND (reference sequence). For the CDR3, the DNA is TGTGCCAGTTGGAGCAGAGGGGGGAACACTGAAGCTTTCTTT. It specifies CASWSRGGNTEAFF.

This chain links TRBV10-3 with TRBJ1-1; no clear D. Between the trimmed V and J ends, which lost 6 bases and 3 bases, there was a span of 8 bases. The CDR3 totals 12 residues. Germline CDR1 and CDR2: ENHRY and SYGVKD. The CDR3: CAIRGSYTEAFF. CDR3 DNA: TGTGCCATCAGGGGGAGCTACACTGAAGCTTTCTTT.

The chain has TRBV18 and TRBJ1-4; D gene uncertain. CDR1 and CDR2 (germline): KGHSH, LQKENI. The V and J ends lost 6 bases and 8 bases respectively, with 16 bases between them. This CDR3 region has 14 residues. The CDR3 coding sequence is TGTGCCAGCTCGAAGACCCTGGAGGACGAAAAACTGTTTTTT. Translating gives CASSKTLEDEKLFF.

The V gene is TRBV3-1 (or the pseudogene TRBV3-2), the J gene TRBJ2-5; TRBD1 matches at 7 bases. Germline assignment: CDR1 LGHDT and CDR2 YNNKEL (reference sequence). Unmatched junction bases numbered 5, after V lost 0 bases and J lost 1 base. CDR3 size: 16 residues. The CDR3 here is CASSQEVRDSQETQYF. Written as DNA, the CDR3 is TGTGCCAGCAGCCAAGAGGTGAGGGACAGCCAAGAGACCCAGTACTTC.

The chain is built from TRBV28 and TRBJ1-4, with TRBD1 matching 9 bases. The germline CDR1 and CDR2 sequences are MDHEN and SYDVKM. Losses at the gene ends were 5 bases for V and 10 bases for J; bases not matched to a gene: 11. The CDR3 totals 15 residues. The CDR3 coding sequence is TGTGCCAGCAGTGTACTCGGGACAGGGCGGGGAAAACTGTTTTTT. This gives the protein CASSVLGTGRGKLFF.

V usage is TRBV18 and J usage is TRBJ2-3; TRBD2 aligns across 12 bases. The trim removed 4 bases at V and 5 bases at J, leaving 4 bases unmatched. The CDR3 has 15 residues. CDR1 and CDR2 from the germline V gene are KGHSH and LQKENI. CDR3 sequence reads: CASSRLAGVGDTQYF. CDR3 sequence (DNA): TGTGCCAGCTCACGACTAGCGGGAGTCGGAGATACGCAGTATTTT.

The V gene is TRBV2, the J gene TRBJ2-2; 9 bases agree with TRBD1. V was clipped by 6 bases and J by 6 bases; unmatched bases: 2. CDR1 is SNHLY, CDR2 FYNNEI, per germline. The CDR3 is 13 amino acids. The CDR3 is CASRGQGPGELFF. The CDR3 DNA reads TGTGCCAGCAGGGGACAGGGCCCCGGGGAGCTGTTTTTT.

V gene TRBV10-3 combines with J gene TRBJ2-6; 8 bases match TRBD1. Germline V gene lookup returns CDR1 ENHRY and CDR2 SYGVKD. The CDR3 length is 16 residues. The junction had 6 bases not matched to a gene; V was cut back by 4 bases and J by 4 bases. The chain's CDR3 is CAISADRADGANVLTF. CDR3 sequence (DNA): TGTGCCATCAGTGCGGACAGGGCGGACGGGGCCAACGTCCTGACTTTC.

The J gene is TRBJ2-2, the V gene TRBV28; 8 nucleotides line up with TRBD1. V was clipped by 3 bases and J by 5 bases; unmatched bases: 2. The CDR3 contains 14 residues. Germline values: CDR1 MDHEN, CDR2 SYDVKM. The CDR3 protein is CASSLYRGTGELFF. The DNA for the CDR3 is TGTGCCAGCAGTTTGTACAGGGGGACCGGGGAGCTGTTTTTT.

This clone was detected a few times. The rearrangement links TRBV7-6 to TRBJ2-1; D gene uncertain. V was clipped by 5 bases and J by 0 bases, with 11 bases between them. The CDR3 loop spans 15 amino acids. CDR1 and CDR2 (germline): SGHVS, FNYEAQ. The CDR3 is CASSEDLSSYNEQFF. The CDR3 DNA follows: TGTGCCAGCAGCGAGGACCTAAGCTCCTACAATGAGCAGTTCTTC.

The rearrangement joins TRBV9 to TRBJ1-2; D is ambiguous. From germline, CDR1 is SGDLS and CDR2 YYNGEE. The CDR3 contains 13 residues. Trimming stripped 1 base from V and 4 bases from J, with 8 bases between. The CDR3 region has the DNA TGTGCCAGCAGCGTATCACCCAGCTATGGCTACACCTTC. This codes for CASSVSPSYGYTF.

V usage is TRBV11-2 and J usage is TRBJ1-2, with unresolved D. With 2 bases removed from V and 4 bases from J, the gap between germline ends came to 8 bases. Germline V gene lookup returns CDR1 SGHAT and CDR2 FQNNGV. This CDR3 spans 13 amino acids. In DNA form, the CDR3 reads TGTGCCAGCAGCTTAACGTCTTCCTATGGCTACACCTTC. Translation gives CASSLTSSYGYTF.